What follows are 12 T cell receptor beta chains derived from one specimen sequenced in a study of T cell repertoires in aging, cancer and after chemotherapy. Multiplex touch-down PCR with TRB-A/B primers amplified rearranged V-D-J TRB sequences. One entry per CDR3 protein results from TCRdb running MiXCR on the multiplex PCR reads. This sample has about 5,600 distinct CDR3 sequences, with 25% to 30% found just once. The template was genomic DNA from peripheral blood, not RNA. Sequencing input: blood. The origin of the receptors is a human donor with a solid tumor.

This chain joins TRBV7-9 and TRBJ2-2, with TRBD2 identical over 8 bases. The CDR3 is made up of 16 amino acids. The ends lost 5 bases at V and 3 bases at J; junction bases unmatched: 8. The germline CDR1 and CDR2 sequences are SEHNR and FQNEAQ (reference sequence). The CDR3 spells CASSPPGGTDTGELFF. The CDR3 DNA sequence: TGTGCCAGCAGCCCACCGGGAGGGACGGACACCGGGGAGCTGTTTTTT.

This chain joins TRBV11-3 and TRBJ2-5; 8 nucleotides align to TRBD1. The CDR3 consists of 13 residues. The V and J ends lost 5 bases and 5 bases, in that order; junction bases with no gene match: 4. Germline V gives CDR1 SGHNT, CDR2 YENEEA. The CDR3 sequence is CASSDRGGETQYF. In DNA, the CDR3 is TGTGCCAGCAGCGACAGGGGAGGCGAGACCCAGTACTTC.

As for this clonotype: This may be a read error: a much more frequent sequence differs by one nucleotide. The CDR3 spells CASCDATGGGTDTQYF. The DNA of the CDR3 is TGTGCCAGCTGTGACGCGACGGGGGGGGGCACAGATACGCAGTATTTT. V is TRBV6-4 and J is TRBJ2-3; TRBD2 aligns across 8 bases. Germline V gives CDR1 MRHNA, CDR2 SNTAGT. The CDR3 contains 16 residues.

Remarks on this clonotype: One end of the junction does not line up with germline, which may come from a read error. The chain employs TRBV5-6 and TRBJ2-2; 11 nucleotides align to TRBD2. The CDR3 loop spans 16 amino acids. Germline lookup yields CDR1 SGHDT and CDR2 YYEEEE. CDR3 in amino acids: CASSLSSGRASGELFF. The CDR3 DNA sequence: TGCGCCAGCAGCTTGAGTAGCGGGAGGGCCTCCGGGGAGCTGTTTTTT.

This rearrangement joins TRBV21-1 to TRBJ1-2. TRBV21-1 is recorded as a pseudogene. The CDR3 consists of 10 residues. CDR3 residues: CASSTYGYTF. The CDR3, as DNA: TGTGCCAGCAGCACGTACGGCTACACCTTC.

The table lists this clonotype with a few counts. CDR3 DNA: TGTGCCAGCAGCTTAGCAGCGGGAGAAGAGACCCAGTACTTC. As protein: CASSLAAGEETQYF. This chain joins TRBV7-9 and TRBJ2-5, with TRBD2 identical over 8 bases. Germline trimming cut 0 bases from V and 3 bases from J; bases unmatched to any gene: 0. The CDR3 runs 14 residues. Germline V CDR1 and CDR2: SEHNR, FQNEAQ (reference sequence). Together with reference TRBV7-9 and TRBJ2-5, the CDR3 gives the full variable domain: DTGVSQNPRHKITKRGQNVTFRCDPISEHNRLYWYRQTLGQGPEFLTYFQNEAQLEKSRLLSDRFSAERPKGSFSTLEIQRTEQGDSAMYLCASSLAAGEETQYFGPGTRLLVL.

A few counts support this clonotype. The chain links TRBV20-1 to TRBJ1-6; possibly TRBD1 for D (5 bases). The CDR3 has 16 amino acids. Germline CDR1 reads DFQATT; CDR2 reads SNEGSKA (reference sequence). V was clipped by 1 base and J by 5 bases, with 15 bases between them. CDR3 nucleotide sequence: TGCAGTGCTAGAGTAACCGGGACGGAGAATAATTCACCCCTCCACTTT. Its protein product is CSARVTGTENNSPLHF.

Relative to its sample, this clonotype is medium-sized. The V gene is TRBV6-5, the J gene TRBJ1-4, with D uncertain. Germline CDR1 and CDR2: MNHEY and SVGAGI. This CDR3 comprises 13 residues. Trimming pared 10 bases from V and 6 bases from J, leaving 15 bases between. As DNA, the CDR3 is TGTGCCACCAGGTTCCGTAGAGATGAAAAACTGTTTTTT. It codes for CATRFRRDEKLFF.

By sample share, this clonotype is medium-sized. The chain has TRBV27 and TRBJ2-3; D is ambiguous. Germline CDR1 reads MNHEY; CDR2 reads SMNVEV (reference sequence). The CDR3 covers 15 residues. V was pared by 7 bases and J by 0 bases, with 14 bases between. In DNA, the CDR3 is TGTGCCAGCACCTCACGTGGGCAGAGCACAGATACGCAGTATTTT. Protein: CASTSRGQSTDTQYF.

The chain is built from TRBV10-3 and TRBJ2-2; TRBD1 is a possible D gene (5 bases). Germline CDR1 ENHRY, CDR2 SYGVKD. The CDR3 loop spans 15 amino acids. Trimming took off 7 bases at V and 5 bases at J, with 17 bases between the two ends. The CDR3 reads CAIKGRDGRTGELFF. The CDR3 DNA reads TGTGCCATCAAGGGCAGGGATGGTCGGACCGGGGAGCTGTTTTTT.

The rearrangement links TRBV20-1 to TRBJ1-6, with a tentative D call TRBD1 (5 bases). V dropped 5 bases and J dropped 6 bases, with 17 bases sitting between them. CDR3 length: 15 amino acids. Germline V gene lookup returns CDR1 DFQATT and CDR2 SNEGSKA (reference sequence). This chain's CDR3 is CSAAQGRSGNSPLHF. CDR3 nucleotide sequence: TGCAGTGCTGCTCAGGGTAGAAGCGGTAATTCACCCCTCCACTTT.

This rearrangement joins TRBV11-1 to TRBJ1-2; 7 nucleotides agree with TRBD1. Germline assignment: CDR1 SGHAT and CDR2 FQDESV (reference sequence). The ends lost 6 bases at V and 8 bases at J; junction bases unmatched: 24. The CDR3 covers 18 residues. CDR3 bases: TGTGCCAGCAGATCCATCCGGGACAGCACTTCTATAAGTCGAGGCTACACCTTC. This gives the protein CASRSIRDSTSISRGYTF. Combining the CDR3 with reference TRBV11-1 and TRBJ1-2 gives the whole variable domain EAEVAQSPRYKITEKSQAVAFWCDPISGHATLYWYRQILGQGPELLVQFQDESVVDDSQLPKDRFSAERLKGVDSTLKIQPAELGDSAMYLCASRSIRDSTSISRGYTFGSGTRLTVV.